The clone carrying this T cell receptor beta chain was seen repeatedly, ten times or more. This record belongs to a study of early T cells in non-severe SARS-CoV-2 infection. Overall study context: It was bulk RNA from unsorted whole blood that was sequenced, and the chains were unpaired.

The CDR3 totals 13 residues. CDR1 and CDR2 from the germline V gene are LNHDA and SQIVND (reference sequence). The V gene lost 4 bases and the J gene lost 3 bases, with 9 bases spanning the gap. Unique molecular identifiers were added to individual cDNA molecules. TCRdb ran MiXCR on the 5' RACE reads and lists one entry per CDR3 protein. The table has more than 90,000 distinct CDR3 sequences, less than 15% seen once. The sample was whole blood. The gene calls are TRBV19 and TRBJ1-2, with D hard to call. This receptor was obtained from an adult who was a healthcare worker with PCR-confirmed SARS-CoV-2 infection or an uninfected control (not recorded which). CDR3 region: CASSTNRDYGYTF. CDR3 in DNA: TGTGCCAGTAGTACCAACAGAGACTATGGCTACACCTTC.